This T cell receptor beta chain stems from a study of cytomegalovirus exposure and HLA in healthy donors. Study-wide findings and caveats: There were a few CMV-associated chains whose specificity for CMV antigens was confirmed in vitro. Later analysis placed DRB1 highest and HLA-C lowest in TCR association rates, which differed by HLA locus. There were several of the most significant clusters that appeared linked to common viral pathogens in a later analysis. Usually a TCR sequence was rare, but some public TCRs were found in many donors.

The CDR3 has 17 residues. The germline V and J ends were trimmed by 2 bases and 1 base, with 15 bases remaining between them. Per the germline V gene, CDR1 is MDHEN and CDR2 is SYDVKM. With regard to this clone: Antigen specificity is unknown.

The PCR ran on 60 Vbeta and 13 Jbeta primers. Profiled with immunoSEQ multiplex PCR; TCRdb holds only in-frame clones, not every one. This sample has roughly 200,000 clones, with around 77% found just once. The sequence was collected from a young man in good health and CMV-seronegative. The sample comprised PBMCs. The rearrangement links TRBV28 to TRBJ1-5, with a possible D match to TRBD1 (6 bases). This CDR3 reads CASSLPNRVRSNQPQHF. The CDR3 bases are TGTGCCAGCAGTTTACCCAACAGGGTAAGGAGCAATCAGCCCCAGCATTTT.